These 23 T cell receptor beta chains came from one sample sequenced in a study of cytomegalovirus exposure and HLA in healthy donors. A multiplex PCR was run with 60 Vbeta primers and 13 Jbeta primers. The table came from immunoSEQ multiplex PCR; TCRdb's copy has only in-frame clones and leaves some out. This sample has around 160,000 clones, with around two thirds found just once. The sample comprised PBMCs. These receptors were taken from a woman younger than 30 in good health and CMV-seronegative.

The V and J genes are TRBV7-9 and TRBJ1-3; D gene unclear. CDR1 is SEHNR, CDR2 FQNEAQ, per germline (reference sequence). The CDR3 has 15 residues. The V end was cut by 5 bases, the J end by 2 bases, with 13 bases between. CDR3: CASSLLSLPGNTIYF. The DNA for the CDR3 is TGTGCCAGCAGCCTACTTAGCCTTCCTGGAAACACCATATATTTT.

There are a few counts of this clone. This chain joins TRBV6-5 and TRBJ2-7; tentative D call: TRBD1 (6 bases). Germline assignment: CDR1 MNHEY and CDR2 SVGAGI. This CDR3 comprises 14 residues. Between the trimmed V and J ends, which lost 4 bases and 0 bases, there was a span of 10 bases. CDR3 nucleotides: TGTGCCAGCAGTTTTGGACAGCCCTCCTACGAGCAGTACTTC. It is translated as CASSFGQPSYEQYF.

Regarding this clone: Germline and junction disagree at one end, which may indicate a read error. The same CDR3 also results from other DNA sequences found in this sample. This chain joins TRBV27 and TRBJ1-3; perhaps TRBD1 as D (6 bases). CDR1 is MNHEY and CDR2 is SMNVEV in the germline V gene (reference sequence). This CDR3 is built from 16 residues. The CDR3 DNA sequence: TGCGCCAGCAGTTTATCAGGGGCGCCGTATGGAAACACCATATATTTT. Encoded protein: CASSLSGAPYGNTIYF.

A few counts support this clone. This chain links TRBV2 with TRBJ2-1; tentatively, D is TRBD2 (6 bases). Germline CDR1 reads SNHLY; CDR2 reads FYNNEI. The CDR3 loop spans 14 amino acids. V lost 8 bases to trimming and J lost 6 bases, with 17 bases between them. CDR3: CASLLAGNFNEQFF. The CDR3 nucleotides are TGTGCCAGCCTACTAGCTGGCAACTTCAATGAGCAGTTCTTC. The full variable domain, with the rest looked up from reference TRBV2 and TRBJ2-1, is EPEVTQTPSHQVTQMGQEVILRCVPISNHLYFYWYRQILGQKVEFLVSFYNNEISEKSEIFDDQFSVERPDGSNFTLKIRSTKLEDSAMYFCASLLAGNFNEQFFGPGTRLTVL.

The V gene is TRBV29-1, the J gene TRBJ1-5; D is undetermined. V shed 7 bases and J shed 5 bases, with 12 bases lying between them. The CDR3 sequence is 12 residues long. Germline V CDR1 and CDR2: SQVTM, ANQGSEA. The CDR3 nucleotides are TGCAGCGCCGCGGACGGGGATCAGCCCCAGCATTTT. Translated: CSAADGDQPQHF.

The chain is built from TRBV2 and TRBJ2-1; TRBD1 agrees at 8 bases. Germline V gene data show CDR1 as SNHLY and CDR2 as FYNNEI. The V segment lost 4 bases and the J segment 3 bases; nucleotides outside the gene matches: 5. CDR3 length: 15 amino acids. This CDR3 reads CASSAVGQGYNEQFF. DNA for the CDR3: TGTGCCAGCAGTGCAGTTGGACAGGGCTACAATGAGCAGTTCTTC. The full variable domain, completed using reference TRBV2 and TRBJ2-1, is EPEVTQTPSHQVTQMGQEVILRCVPISNHLYFYWYRQILGQKVEFLVSFYNNEISEKSEIFDDQFSVERPDGSNFTLKIRSTKLEDSAMYFCASSAVGQGYNEQFFGPGTRLTVL.

Only a few counts were recorded for this clone. The rearrangement uses TRBV6-1 and TRBJ2-3; D is ambiguous. V was shortened by 3 bases and J by 1 base, with 11 bases between the two germline ends. Looked up from germline, CDR1 is MNHNS and CDR2 is SASEGT. The CDR3 covers 15 residues. The CDR3 coding sequence is TGTGCCAGCAGTGATGTCATAACGGGCACAGATACGCAGTATTTT. Translating it yields CASSDVITGTDTQYF.

This chain links TRBV12-5 with TRBJ1-1, with no clear D. V dropped 9 bases and J dropped 0 bases, with 11 bases sitting between them. The germline gives CDR1 LGHNT, CDR2 FRNRAP. The length of the CDR3 is 13 residues. CDR3 residues: CASAWQMNTEAFF. The CDR3 nucleotides read TGTGCTAGCGCATGGCAGATGAACACTGAAGCTTTCTTT.

This clone was observed a few times. The chain joins TRBV7-9 to TRBJ2-2; 10 bases are a match to TRBD1. This CDR3 region has 15 residues. CDR1 is SEHNR and CDR2 is FQNEAQ in the germline V gene (reference sequence). With V trimmed by 5 bases and J by 5 bases, 5 bases remained unmatched. The CDR3 reads CASSPGTGVTGELFF. As DNA, the CDR3 is TGTGCCAGCAGCCCCGGGACAGGGGTTACCGGGGAGCTGTTTTTT.

With regard to this clone: The junction shows a germline mismatch at one end, possibly a read error. In the same sample, other DNA sequences code for this CDR3. The chain recombines TRBV19 with TRBJ1-2, with TRBD1 matching 7 bases. Germline values: CDR1 LNHDA, CDR2 SQIVND (reference sequence). The CDR3 has 13 amino acids. CDR3 amino acids: CATQGQERYGYTF. Written as DNA, the CDR3 is TGTGCCACCCAAGGACAGGAACGCTATGGCTATACCTTC.

This clone was recorded a few times. The chain couples TRBV4-1 to TRBJ2-2, with no clear D. This CDR3 spans 16 amino acids. Germline CDR1 MGHRA, CDR2 YSYEKL. V dropped 1 base and J dropped 4 bases, with 13 bases sitting between them. The CDR3: CASSQVIPPVTGELFF. The CDR3 nucleotides read TGCGCCAGCAGCCAAGTAATCCCCCCGGTCACCGGGGAGCTGTTTTTT.

The chain recombines TRBV4-1 with TRBJ1-6, with TRBD1 identical over 8 bases. The CDR3 is made up of 16 amino acids. Per the germline V gene, CDR1 is MGHRA and CDR2 is YSYEKL. Trimming cost V 3 bases and J 7 bases; bases outside gene matches: 8. CDR3 residues: CASSHGQGAGNSPLHF. In DNA, the CDR3 is TGCGCCAGCAGCCACGGACAGGGTGCGGGGAATTCACCCCTCCACTTT.

The CDR3 is CASSQETGGYTF. CDR3 nucleotides: TGCGCCAGCAGCCAAGAAACAGGAGGCTACACCTTC. The chain employs TRBV4-1 and TRBJ1-2; perhaps TRBD1 as D (5 bases). There are 12 residues in the CDR3. Trimming left V 0 bases short and J 8 bases short, with 7 bases between. Germline V lookup: CDR1 MGHRA, CDR2 YSYEKL.

V is TRBV27 and J is TRBJ1-6; D is perhaps TRBD1 (6 bases). This CDR3 has 15 residues. Germline CDR1 and CDR2: MNHEY and SMNVEV (reference sequence). V lost 5 bases and J 9 bases, leaving 17 bases between the germline ends. CDR3 in DNA: TGTGCCAGCAGTACCTTTGGGGGGGGCACTTCACCCCTCCACTTT. Its protein product is CASSTFGGGTSPLHF.

This clone was seen only a few times. The J gene is TRBJ1-2, the V gene TRBV5-6, with TRBD1 matching 10 bases. The CDR3 is made up of 15 amino acids. Germline V gives CDR1 SGHDT, CDR2 YYEEEE. The V and J ends lost 1 base and 4 bases, in that order; junction bases with no gene match: 4. The CDR3 region is CASSLWTGGSYGYTF. The CDR3 bases are TGTGCCAGCAGCTTGTGGACAGGGGGAAGCTATGGCTACACCTTC.

The rearrangement uses TRBV7-9 and TRBJ2-1; perhaps TRBD1 as D (6 bases). From germline, CDR1 is SEHNR and CDR2 FQNEAQ (reference sequence). The V gene lost 1 base and the J gene lost 0 bases, with 13 bases spanning the gap. This CDR3 comprises 17 residues. CDR3 DNA: TGTGCCAGCAGCTTAGTTCGCCAGGGGAGCTCCTACAATGAGCAGTTCTTC. Protein sequence: CASSLVRQGSSYNEQFF.

The chain links TRBV5-6 to TRBJ2-1; TRBD2 aligns across 8 bases. The length of the CDR3 is 17 residues. J gave up 0 bases and V 4 bases, and 9 bases lay outside the gene matches. Germline loops: CDR1 SGHDT, CDR2 YYEEEE. CDR3 in DNA: TGTGCCAGCAGCACCTATAGCGGGGCTAGCTCCTACAATGAGCAGTTCTTC. Translation: CASSTYSGASSYNEQFF.

This clone has a single count. This sequence joins TRBV30 and TRBJ2-3, with D possibly TRBD2 on 5 matching bases. V gave up 0 bases and J gave up 2 bases, with 18 bases separating them. Germline-derived CDR1 and CDR2 are GTSNPN and SVGIG (reference sequence). The CDR3 is made up of 17 amino acids. The CDR3 coding sequence is TGTGCCTGGAGTGTAGGAATCACGCGGGTCCTCACAGATACGCAGTATTTT. This codes for CAWSVGITRVLTDTQYF.

The chain couples TRBV5-1 to TRBJ2-1; D call uncertain. The CDR3 is 12 residues long. V was trimmed by 1 base and J by 10 bases, leaving 9 bases between them. Germline V CDR1 and CDR2: SGHRS, YFSETQ. This CDR3 reads CASSLPSEEQFF. Here the CDR3 DNA reads TGCGCCAGCAGCTTGCCGAGCGAGGAGCAGTTCTTC.

The CDR3: CASSLGRTPSRGGSEAFF. The CDR3 DNA reads TGTGCCAGCAGCTTAGGGCGAACACCCTCCAGGGGTGGAAGTGAAGCTTTCTTT. This sequence joins TRBV7-2 and TRBJ1-1; tentatively, D is TRBD1 (6 bases). Per germline, CDR1 SGHTA and CDR2 FQGNSA. Trimming took 1 base from V and 7 from J, leaving 25 bases between them. The CDR3 length is 18 residues.

This chain joins TRBV7-9 and TRBJ1-1, with 12 bases identical to TRBD1. V lost 4 bases, J lost 2 bases, and 11 bases stayed unmatched. Germline V gives CDR1 SEHNR, CDR2 FQNEAQ (reference sequence). The CDR3 contains 18 residues. The CDR3 sequence: CASSSLPGQGAVNTEAFF. The CDR3 nucleotides are TGTGCCAGCAGCTCACTTCCGGGACAGGGGGCCGTCAACACTGAAGCTTTCTTT. Looking up the rest from reference TRBV7-9 and TRBJ1-1 gives the full variable domain: DTGVSQNPRHKITKRGQNVTFRCDPISEHNRLYWYRQTLGQGPEFLTYFQNEAQLEKSRLLSDRFSAERPKGSFSTLEIQRTEQGDSAMYLCASSSLPGQGAVNTEAFFGQGTRLTVV.

The genes are TRBV11-3 and TRBJ2-7, with 8 bases identical to TRBD2. Germline loops: CDR1 SGHNT, CDR2 YENEEA. With 5 bases clipped from V and 0 bases from J, the junction kept 0 bases outside the gene matches. CDR3 size: 13 residues. DNA of the CDR3: TGTGCCAGCAGCAGCGGGAGCTCCTACGAGCAGTACTTC. Amino acids: CASSSGSSYEQYF.

The V gene is TRBV18, the J gene TRBJ2-2, with 7 bases matching TRBD1. V trimming: 3 bases; J trimming: 5 bases; junction bases outside the gene matches: 9. Germline assignment: CDR1 KGHSH and CDR2 LQKENI. The CDR3 totals 16 residues. The CDR3 protein is CASSPFDRDFTGELFF. CDR3 DNA sequence: TGTGCCAGCTCACCTTTCGACAGGGATTTTACCGGGGAGCTGTTTTTT. Variable domain in full (rest from reference TRBV18 and TRBJ2-2): NAGVMQNPRHLVRRRGQEARLRCSPMKGHSHVYWYRQLPEEGLKFMVYLQKENIIDESGMPKERFSAEFPKEGPSILRIQQVVRGDSAAYFCASSPFDRDFTGELFFGEGSRLTVL.